The rows below give T cell receptor beta chains drawn from one sample of a study of T-cell memory formation after mild COVID-19. TCRdb independently ran MiXCR on the 5' RACE reads; one entry per CDR3 protein. Of 150,000 to 200,000 distinct CDR3 sequences in the sample, roughly 10% were seen once. The sequenced sample was PBMCs or a T cell subset sorted from them (not recorded which). Every receptor here comes from a man aged 18 to 30 who had mild COVID-19 (a few samples of this study predate the infection). Cell type and time point are not known. CDR3s include the opening cysteine and the closing phenylalanine or tryptophan. D genes are given only for firm matches. Clone size is not always given. Where it is, it says once, few, many or a class for expanded clones.

TRBD1,TRBV20-1,NA,TRBJ2-1,15,CSARDPGTGGNEQFF,TGCAGTGCTAGAGATCCTGGGACAGGGGGGAATGAGCAGTTCTTC
NA,TRBV9,few,TRBJ2-3,17,CASSVQIGGPSTDTQYF,TGTGCCAGCAGCGTGCAAATCGGGGGGCCTAGCACAGATACGCAGTATTTT
NA,TRBV11-2,few,TRBJ1-4,14,CASSLDLANEKLFF,TGTGCCAGCAGCTTAGATCTGGCTAATGAAAAACTGTTTTTT
NA,TRBV7-9,few,TRBJ2-4,16,CASSRQGTSRGNIQYF,TGTGCCAGCAGCCGCCAAGGGACCTCTCGAGGAAACATTCAGTACTTC
NA,TRBV11-2,few,TRBJ1-2,14,CASSSLQGAYGYTF,TGTGCCAGCAGCTCACTACAGGGTGCCTATGGCTACACCTTC
TRBD1,TRBV19,few,TRBJ2-1,16,CASSNYRGSTYNEQFF,TGTGCCAGTAGTAACTACAGGGGCAGTACCTACAATGAGCAGTTCTTC
TRBD2,TRBV6-5,few,TRBJ2-5,17,CASSSGTLAGGKETQYF,TGTGCCAGCAGCTCCGGAACCCTAGCGGGGGGGAAAGAGACCCAGTACTTC
TRBD2,TRBV5-1,many,TRBJ2-1,17,CASSPGGVPSGYNEQFF,TGCGCCAGCAGCCCGGGAGGGGTTCCTAGCGGCTACAATGAGCAGTTCTTC
NA,TRBV6-5,few,TRBJ2-2,13,CASSYSGPGELFF,TGTGCCAGCAGTTACTCCGGTCCCGGGGAGCTGTTTTTT
NA,TRBV10-3,NA,TRBJ2-1,11,CAIKGYNEQFF,TGTGCCATAAAGGGATACAATGAGCAGTTCTTC
NA,TRBV4-2,few,TRBJ2-3,13,CASSQNSGDTQYF,TGTGCCAGCAGCCAAAACAGTGGGGATACGCAGTATTTT
NA,TRBV7-2,many,TRBJ2-1,14,CASSLARTVNEQFF,TGTGCCAGCAGCTTAGCCAGAACTGTCAATGAGCAGTTCTTC
NA,TRBV2,few,TRBJ1-6,15,CASSPGSTRGSPLHF,TGTGCCAGCAGCCCCGGGTCGACGCGTGGTTCACCCCTCCACTTT
NA,TRBV24-1,NA,TRBJ1-1,15,CATIERGGRDNEAFF,TGTGCCACCATCGAGCGGGGGGGGCGCGACAATGAAGCTTTCTTT
TRBD1,TRBV7-2,NA,TRBJ2-5,15,CASSPRDRSQETQYF,TGTGCCAGCAGCCCACGGGACAGGTCCCAAGAGACCCAGTACTTC
NA,TRBV7-9,many,TRBJ2-7,18,CASSFVAFVGASSYEQYF,TGTGCCAGCAGCTTTGTTGCGTTTGTAGGGGCCAGCTCCTACGAGCAGTACTTC
NA,TRBV4-1,few,TRBJ1-2,14,CASSQDRAAGGYTF,TGCGCCAGCAGCCAAGACAGAGCCGCGGGGGGCTACACCTTC
TRBD1,TRBV29-1,many,TRBJ1-1,14,CSVEWDRVHTEAFF,TGCAGCGTTGAGTGGGACAGGGTCCACACTGAAGCTTTCTTT
TRBD2,TRBV7-3,NA,TRBJ2-3,15,CASSPSGGAPDTQYF,TGTGCCAGCAGCCCGAGCGGGGGGGCACCAGATACGCAGTATTTT
TRBD2,TRBV11-2,few,TRBJ2-5,15,CASSVGTTGGETQYF,TGTGCCAGCAGCGTTGGGACGACGGGGGGGGAGACCCAGTACTTC
NA,TRBV11-2,NA,TRBJ2-5,15,CASSLGGSGQETQYF,TGTGCCAGCAGCTTAGGCGGGTCAGGCCAAGAGACCCAGTACTTC
TRBD2,TRBV10-3,NA,TRBJ2-1,15,CAISESERGGNEQFF,TGTGCCATCAGTGAGTCGGAGCGGGGGGGCAATGAGCAGTTCTTC
TRBD2,TRBV5-4,NA,TRBJ2-1,13,CASRRAGAGEQFF,TGTGCCAGCAGGCGAGCGGGGGCAGGGGAGCAGTTCTTC
NA,TRBV27,few,TRBJ2-3,15,CASSLGGTRTDTQYF,TGTGCCAGCAGTTTAGGAGGGACCCGCACAGATACGCAGTATTTT
TRBD1,TRBV5-1,few,TRBJ1-5,15,CASSAATGEGQPQHF,TGCGCCAGCAGCGCAGCAACAGGGGAAGGACAGCCCCAGCATTTT